Listed below are T cell receptor beta chains from one sample, sequenced in a study of blood T cell repertoires in COVID-19. Using immunoSEQ multiplex PCR, the repertoire was profiled, and TCRdb retains in-frame clones only, with some absent. This table has just under 95,000 clones, 80% appearing once. Sequencing was carried out using peripheral blood. These receptor sequences come from a human donor in a cohort sampled during active COVID-19. The CDR3 runs from the conserved cysteine through the conserved F or W.

CDR3 protein: CASSTKTGAYEQYF; CDR3 length: 14; J gene: TRBJ2-7; V gene: TRBV5-4
CDR3 protein: CASSLIGQGANTIYF; CDR3 length: 15; J gene: TRBJ1-3; V gene: TRBV7-9
CDR3 protein: CASSLGGTGFREQYF; CDR3 length: 15; J gene: TRBJ2-7; V gene: TRBV11-2
CDR3 protein: CASSFEAGGAGELFF; CDR3 length: 15; J gene: TRBJ2-2; V gene: TRBV5-1
CDR3 protein: CASSLDVMNTEAFF; CDR3 length: 14; J gene: TRBJ1-1; V gene: TRBV11-2
CDR3 protein: CASSDPGSGSTDTQYF; CDR3 length: 16; J gene: TRBJ2-3; V gene: TRBV2
CDR3 protein: CASSAVGGAFGELFF; CDR3 length: 15; J gene: TRBJ2-2; V gene: TRBV7-8
CDR3 protein: CASSPPGGTILTGELFF; CDR3 length: 17; J gene: TRBJ2-2; V gene: TRBV6-6
CDR3 protein: CASSSGVRNYGYTF; CDR3 length: 14; J gene: TRBJ1-2; V gene: TRBV18
CDR3 protein: CAISERGNRGRYEQYF; CDR3 length: 16; J gene: TRBJ2-7; V gene: TRBV10-3